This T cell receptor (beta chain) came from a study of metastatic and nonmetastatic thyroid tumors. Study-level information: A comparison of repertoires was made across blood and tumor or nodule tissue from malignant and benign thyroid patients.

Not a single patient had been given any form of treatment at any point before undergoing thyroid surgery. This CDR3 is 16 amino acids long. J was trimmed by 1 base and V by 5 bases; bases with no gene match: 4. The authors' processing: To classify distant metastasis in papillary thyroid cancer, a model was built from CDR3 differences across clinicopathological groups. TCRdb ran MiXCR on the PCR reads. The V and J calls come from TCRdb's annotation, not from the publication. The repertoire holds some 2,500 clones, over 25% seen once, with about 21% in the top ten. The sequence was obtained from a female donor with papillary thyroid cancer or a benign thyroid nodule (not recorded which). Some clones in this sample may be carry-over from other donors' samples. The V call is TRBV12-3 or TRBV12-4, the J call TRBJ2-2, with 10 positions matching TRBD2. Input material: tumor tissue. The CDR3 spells CASSRRLAGNTGELFF. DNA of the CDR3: TGTGCCAGCAGTCGAAGACTAGCGGGGAACACCGGGGAGCTGTTTTTT.